Sequencing of this T cell receptor (beta chain) was carried out in a study of cytomegalovirus exposure and HLA in healthy donors. Study information: Most donors, just over 80% of approximately 400 genotyped, fell in the Caucasian-associated ancestry cluster. Study-wide points: The study found most TCR sequences rare, yet found some public TCRs in many donors. Prediction of most subjects' HLA-A and HLA-B alleles by TCR beta sequences was reportedly accurate.

It was with 60 Vbeta and 13 Jbeta primers that the PCR ran. Generated by immunoSEQ multiplex PCR, the TCRdb table keeps only in-frame clones and is missing some. The sample holds 100,000 to 150,000 clones. Germline CDR1 is MNHEY and CDR2 is SVGAGI. V lost 6 bases, J lost 4 bases, and 8 bases stayed unmatched. The CDR3 loop spans 14 amino acids. Turning to this clone: Its antigen is as yet unknown.

The donors, nominally healthy at sampling, likely had unrecorded immune exposures. The rearrangement links TRBV6-5 to TRBJ2-7; 8 bases align to TRBD2. The specimen sequenced was PBMCs. This receptor was identified in a woman aged 40 to 50 in good health and CMV-seropositive. In nucleotides, the CDR3 is TGTGCCAGCAGCCCCCTAGCGGGTATTTACGAGCAGTACTTC. Its translation: CASSPLAGIYEQYF.